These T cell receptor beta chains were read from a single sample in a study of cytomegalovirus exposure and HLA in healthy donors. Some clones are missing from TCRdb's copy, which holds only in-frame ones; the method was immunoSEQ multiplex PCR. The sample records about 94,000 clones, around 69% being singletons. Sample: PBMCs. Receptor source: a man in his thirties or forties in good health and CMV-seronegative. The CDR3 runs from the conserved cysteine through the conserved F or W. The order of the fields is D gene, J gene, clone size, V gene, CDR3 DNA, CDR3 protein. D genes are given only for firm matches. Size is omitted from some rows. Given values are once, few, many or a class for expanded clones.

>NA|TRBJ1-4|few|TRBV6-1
TGTGCCAGCAGTGACTCGATCGGGGGTGGAGAAAAACTGTTTTTT
CASSDSIGGGEKLFF
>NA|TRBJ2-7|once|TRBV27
TGTGCCAGCAGTTCCCCAGGACGTGGGAGCTACGAGCAGTACTTC
CASSSPGRGSYEQYF
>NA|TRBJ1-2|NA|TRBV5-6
TGTGCCTCCCTTTGGGGGCCAAGTGGCTACACCTTC
CASLWGPSGYTF
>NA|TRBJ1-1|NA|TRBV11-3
TGTGCCAGCAGCTCTGGACTCAGCGGGACTGAAGCTTTCTTT
CASSSGLSGTEAFF
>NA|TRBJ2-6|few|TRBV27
TGTGCCAGCAGTTTGGGCAGCTCTGGGGCCAACGTCCTGACTTTC
CASSLGSSGANVLTF
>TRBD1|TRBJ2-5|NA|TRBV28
TGTGCCAGCAGCCGGGATCGAAGGGGGCAGGAGACCCAGTACTTC
CASSRDRRGQETQYF
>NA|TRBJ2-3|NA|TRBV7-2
TGTGCCAGCAGCTCCTTGGATACGCAGTATTTT
CASSSLDTQYF
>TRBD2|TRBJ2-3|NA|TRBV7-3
TGTGCCAGCAGCTTAATCCGGGGGGTCGATACGCAGTATTTT
CASSLIRGVDTQYF
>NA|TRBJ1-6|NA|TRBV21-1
TGTGCCAGCAGCAAAGGCGGGTCACATAATTCACCCCTCCACTTT
CASSKGGSHNSPLHF
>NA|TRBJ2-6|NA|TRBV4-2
TGTGCCAGCAGCCAAGATGCGGGGATCCTGACTTTC
CASSQDAGILTF
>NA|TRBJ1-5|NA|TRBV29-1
TGCAGCGTTGCCCGGGGAGGTGACCAGCCCCAGCATTTT
CSVARGGDQPQHF
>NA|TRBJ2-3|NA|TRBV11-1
TGTGCCAGCAGCTTAGGGATGCGGGGAACAGATACGCAGTATTTT
CASSLGMRGTDTQYF
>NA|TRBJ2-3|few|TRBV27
TGTGCCAGCAGTTTGAGGGCTATCGATACGCAGTATTTT
CASSLRAIDTQYF
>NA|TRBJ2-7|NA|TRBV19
TGTGCCAGTAGTTCTGACCGAGGGAAGGAGCAGTACTTC
CASSSDRGKEQYF
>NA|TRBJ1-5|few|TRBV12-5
TGTGCTAGTGGAGCGGATCGGACGGATAGCAATCAGCCCCAGCATTTT
CASGADRTDSNQPQHF
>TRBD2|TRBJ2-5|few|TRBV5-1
TGCGCCAGCAGCTTGCCTAGCGGGGGGCCTCAAGAGACCCAGTACTTC
CASSLPSGGPQETQYF
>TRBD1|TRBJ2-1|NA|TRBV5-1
TGCGCCAGCAGGAAGGGACAGGGGGCGTACAATGAGCAGTTCTTC
CASRKGQGAYNEQFF
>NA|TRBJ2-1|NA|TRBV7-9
TGTGCCAGCAGCTTAGCACGTCGTGTGGCGGAGTACAATGAGCAGTTCTTC
CASSLARRVAEYNEQFF
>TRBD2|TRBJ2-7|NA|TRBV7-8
TGTGCCAGCAGCCGGGGGGGAACTAGCGGGGGGGCCTCCTACGAGCAGTACTTC
CASSRGGTSGGASYEQYF
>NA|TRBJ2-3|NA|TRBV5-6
TGTGCCAGCAGCTTCCCCCAGGGTGTAATAGATACGCAGTATTTT
CASSFPQGVIDTQYF
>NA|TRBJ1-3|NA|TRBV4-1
TGTGCCAGCAGCCAAGGTTCAATGGGCACGGGAAACACCATATATTTT
CASSQGSMGTGNTIYF
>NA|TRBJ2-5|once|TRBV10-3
TGTGCCATCAGTGGGGGCGCGAGGCCCGAGACCCAGTACTTC
CAISGGARPETQYF
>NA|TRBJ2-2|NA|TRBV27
TGTGCCAGCAGAACAGGGGGGGACACCGGGGAGCTGTTTTTT
CASRTGGDTGELFF
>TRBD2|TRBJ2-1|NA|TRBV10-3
TGTGCCATCACCGAACGGGGGACTAGCGGGGGGAATGAGCAGTTCTTC
CAITERGTSGGNEQFF
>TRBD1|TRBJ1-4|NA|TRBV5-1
TGCGCCAGCAGCGCCCCGGGACAGGGCTATGAAAAACTGTTTTTT
CASSAPGQGYEKLFF
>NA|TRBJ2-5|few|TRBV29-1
TGCAGCGTTGACGGCAGTTTAGCAGCGAACCAAGAGACCCAGTACTTC
CSVDGSLAANQETQYF
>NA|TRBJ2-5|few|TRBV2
TGTGCCAGCAATGAGGTCAGAGAAGGGGCAGTGACCCAGTACTTC
CASNEVREGAVTQYF
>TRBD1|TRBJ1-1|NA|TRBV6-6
TGTGCCAGCAGTGGCCCACAGGGGACTGAAGCTTTCTTT
CASSGPQGTEAFF
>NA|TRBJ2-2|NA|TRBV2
TGTGCCAGCGGGGCAGAAAACACCGGGGAGCTGTTTTTT
CASGAENTGELFF
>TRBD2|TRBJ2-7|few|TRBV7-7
TGTGCTAGCAGCTTTCGCGGGGGCTACGAGCAGTACTTC
CASSFRGGYEQYF
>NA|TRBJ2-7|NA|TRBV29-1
TGCAGCGTTGAAGAGGAGCGGGCCAGAACAAATTCCTACGAGCAGTACTTC
CSVEEERARTNSYEQYF